The 2 T cell receptor beta chains given below trace back to one sample, sequenced in a study of blood T cell repertoires in COVID-19. Using immunoSEQ multiplex PCR, the repertoire was profiled, and TCRdb retains in-frame clones only, with some absent. This sample yields roughly 260,000 clones, of which roughly 90% are seen a single time; around 10% belongs to the top ten. The sequencing input was peripheral blood. The receptor set was obtained from a woman younger than 45 with COVID-19, enrolled during active disease.

The CDR3 region is CASSKSGNTEAFF. In nucleotides, the CDR3 is TGTGCCAGCAGCAAGAGCGGGAACACTGAAGCTTTCTTT. This rearrangement joins TRBV7-9 to TRBJ1-1; no reliable D call. This CDR3 contains 13 residues. In germline, CDR1 is SEHNR, CDR2 FQNEAQ (reference sequence). Trimming removed 5 bases from V and 1 base from J, with 8 bases in between.

This clone has just one count. V gene TRBV2 combines with J gene TRBJ1-2; weak D call: TRBD1 (5 bases). Germline CDR1 is SNHLY and CDR2 is FYNNEI. The CDR3 is made up of 14 amino acids. V lost 0 bases and J lost 8, with 13 bases in between. This chain's CDR3 is CASSEALQGIGYTF. Written as DNA, the CDR3 is TGTGCCAGCAGTGAAGCTCTCCAGGGAATAGGCTACACCTTC.